The rows below give T cell receptor beta chains drawn from one sample of a study of OX40 agonist ivuxolimab in advanced cancers. Data came from immunoSEQ multiplex PCR; TCRdb stores just in-frame clones and leaves some out. The repertoire holds tens of thousands of clones, approximately 92% seen once, with less than 0.7% in the top ten. The starting material was CD4+ or CD8+ T cells sorted from blood, obtained in a trial of the OX40 agonist ivuxolimab. These receptor sequences come from an adult with an advanced solid tumor such as melanoma, head and neck, liver or kidney cancer. Each CDR3 is given with its conserved first and last residue. The D gene is left open where the match is weak. Some rows mark clone size as missing; the rest say once, few, many or name a class of expanded clone.

v_call	clone_size	d_call	j_call	cdr3_nt	cdr3_aa
TRBV7-3	once	TRBD2	TRBJ2-1	TGTGCCAGCAGCCGAGGAGCGGGGTCCTACAATGAGCAGTTCTTC	CASSRGAGSYNEQFF
TRBV6-5	.	TRBD1	TRBJ1-1	TGTGCCAGCAGTTTGGACAGGGCGAACACTGAAGCTTTCTTT	CASSLDRANTEAFF
TRBV5-1	.	.	TRBJ2-1	TGCGCCAGCAGCTCGAATACCGGTGAGACCAATGAGCAGTTCTTC	CASSSNTGETNEQFF
TRBV19	once	.	TRBJ2-3	TGTGCTTCCAGGCTGGAGGGGAGCACAGATACGCAGTATTTT	CASRLEGSTDTQYF
TRBV19	.	TRBD2	TRBJ2-1	TGTGCCAGTAGTCCAAGGACTAGCGGGAGATCCTACAATGAGCAGTTCTTC	CASSPRTSGRSYNEQFF
TRBV28	once	.	TRBJ2-3	TGTGCCAGCAGCCTGATTTGGGCAGGGGGGACAGATACGCAGTATTTT	CASSLIWAGGTDTQYF
TRBV18	.	.	TRBJ2-3	TGTGCCAGCTCACCGAATAGTGACAGCGTCACAGATACGCAGTATTTT	CASSPNSDSVTDTQYF
TRBV7-9	.	.	TRBJ1-2	TGTGCCAGCAGCTTCAACAGGGAAGATGGCTACACCTTC	CASSFNREDGYTF
TRBV11-3	.	.	TRBJ2-2	TGTGCCAGCAGCCCCTCCGCGTGGGGGACGAACACCGGGGAGCTGTTTTTT	CASSPSAWGTNTGELFF
TRBV11-1	.	.	TRBJ2-7	TGTGCCAGCAGTTCCAGCTACGAGCAGTACTTC	CASSSSYEQYF
TRBV27	.	.	TRBJ1-4	TGTGCCAGCAAGCAGGGAACTAATGAAAAACTGTTTTTT	CASKQGTNEKLFF
TRBV6-1	.	.	TRBJ1-6	TGTGCCAGCAGTGGCAAGAGGGTGGATTCACCCCTCCACTTT	CASSGKRVDSPLHF
TRBV13	few	TRBD1	TRBJ1-2	TGTGCCAGCAGCTCAGGACAGGGGTTCTATGGCTACACCTTC	CASSSGQGFYGYTF
TRBV19	few	TRBD2	TRBJ2-1	TGTGCCAGTAGTGCCGGACTAGCGGGCCTCTACAATGAGCAGTTCTTC	CASSAGLAGLYNEQFF
TRBV5-1	.	.	TRBJ2-5	TGCGCCAGCAGCTGGGGGGGCAGAGAGACCCAGTACTTC	CASSWGGRETQYF
TRBV7-6	.	TRBD2	TRBJ2-7	TGTGCCAGCATCCCCCGGGGAGGGGTAGGGTCCTCCTACGAGCAGTACTTC	CASIPRGGVGSSYEQYF
TRBV27	.	TRBD1	TRBJ2-2	TGTGCCAGCAGGAACCCGGGACAGGGCGCCACCGGGGAGCTGTTTTTT	CASRNPGQGATGELFF
TRBV6-1	.	.	TRBJ2-4	TGTGCCAGCAGTGCCTTACCCGGGGAGGCGAACATTCAGTACTTC	CASSALPGEANIQYF
TRBV5-1	.	.	TRBJ1-1	TGCGCCAGCAGCGAGGGGTTTATGAACACTGAAGCTTTCTTT	CASSEGFMNTEAFF
TRBV10-3	.	.	TRBJ1-2	TGTGCCATCAGTGAGTCCTCCGGAAACTATGGCTACACCTTC	CAISESSGNYGYTF
TRBV10-3	.	.	TRBJ1-1	TGTGCCATCAGGGCGGGCAGCGAAGGCACTGAAGCTTTCTTT	CAIRAGSEGTEAFF
TRBV30	.	.	TRBJ1-6	TGTGCCTGGAGTCCGGACAGCTTCTATAATTCACCCCTCCACTTT	CAWSPDSFYNSPLHF
TRBV2	.	.	TRBJ2-3	TGTGCCAGCAGGGCCGACACGAGCACAGATACGCAGTATTTT	CASRADTSTDTQYF
TRBV19	.	.	TRBJ2-2	TGTGCCAGTAGTATTCGAGGGGGGTTCGGAGGGGAGCTGTTTTTT	CASSIRGGFGGELFF
TRBV19	.	.	TRBJ2-4	TGTGCCAGTGGGCAGGGGTGGGACATTCAGTACTTC	CASGQGWDIQYF
TRBV6-5	.	.	TRBJ1-2	TGTGCCAGCAGTTACGACGACTATGGCTACACCTTC	CASSYDDYGYTF
TRBV19	.	.	TRBJ1-5	TGTGCCAGCCGGGACACCCGCAATCAGCCCCAGCATTTT	CASRDTRNQPQHF
TRBV10-3	.	TRBD1	TRBJ2-1	TGTGCCATCAGTGAGTCCGCCATTGACAGGGGTCAATACAATGAGCAGTTCTTC	CAISESAIDRGQYNEQFF
TRBV4-1	.	TRBD2	TRBJ2-3	TGCGCCAGCAGCCAAGAAGAGCGGGGACGCGTGGGAGGCTTAGATACGCAGTATTTT	CASSQEERGRVGGLDTQYF
TRBV5-1	.	.	TRBJ1-5	TGCGCCAGCAGCCGCGGCCCGGGTGGGAATCAGCCCCAGCATTTT	CASSRGPGGNQPQHF
TRBV6-5	.	.	TRBJ1-1	TGTGCCAGCAGTGCGGAATATGAGAACACTGAAGCTTTCTTT	CASSAEYENTEAFF
TRBV10-1	.	TRBD1	TRBJ1-1	TGCGCCAGCAGCAGACAGGGGATGGCTGAAGCTTTCTTT	CASSRQGMAEAFF
TRBV28	.	.	TRBJ1-1	TGTGCCAGCAGTTCTCTGAGCTACACTGAAGCTTTCTTT	CASSSLSYTEAFF
TRBV5-4	.	TRBD2	TRBJ2-6	TGTGCCAGCAGCTTGGCGCTAGCGGGGAACTCTGGGGCCAACGTCCTGACTTTC	CASSLALAGNSGANVLTF
TRBV10-1	.	.	TRBJ2-2	TGCGCCAGCAGTGAGTCAGGGGCCGGGGAGCTGTTTTTT	CASSESGAGELFF